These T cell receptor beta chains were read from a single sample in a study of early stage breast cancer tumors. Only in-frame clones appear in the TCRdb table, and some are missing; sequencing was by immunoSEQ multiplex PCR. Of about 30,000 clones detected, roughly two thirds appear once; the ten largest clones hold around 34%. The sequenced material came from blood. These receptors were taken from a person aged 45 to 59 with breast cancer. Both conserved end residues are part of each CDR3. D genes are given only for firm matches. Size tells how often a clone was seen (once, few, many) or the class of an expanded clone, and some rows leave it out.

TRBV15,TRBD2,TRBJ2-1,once,CATSRDGLAGEMGNEQFF,TGTGCCACCAGCAGAGATGGCCTAGCGGGAGAAATGGGGAATGAGCAGTTCTTC
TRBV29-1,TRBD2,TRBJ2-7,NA,CSVGGGGSSYEQYF,TGCAGCGTTGGGGGGGGAGGGAGCTCCTACGAGCAGTACTTC
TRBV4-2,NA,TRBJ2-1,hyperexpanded,CASSQDLGFSSYNEQFF,TGTGCCAGCAGCCAAGATCTCGGCTTTAGCTCCTACAATGAGCAGTTCTTC
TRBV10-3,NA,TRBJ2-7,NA,CAVKQGLEGYEQYF,TGTGCCGTTAAACAGGGCCTCGAGGGGTACGAGCAGTACTTC
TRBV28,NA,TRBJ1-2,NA,CASSTPSLAGPNYGYTF,TGTGCCAGCAGTACGCCTTCCTTGGCCGGACCCAACTATGGCTACACCTTC
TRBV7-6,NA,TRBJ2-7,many,CASSPGPNYEQYF,TGTGCCAGCAGCCCAGGACCCAACTACGAGCAGTACTTC
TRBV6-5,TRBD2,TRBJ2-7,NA,CASSVAGDGYEQYF,TGTGCCAGCAGTGTCGCGGGAGACGGGTACGAGCAGTACTTC
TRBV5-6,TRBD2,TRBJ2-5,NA,CASSGMWTEGLADQETQYF,TGTGCCAGCAGCGGGATGTGGACAGAGGGACTAGCGGACCAAGAGACCCAGTACTTC
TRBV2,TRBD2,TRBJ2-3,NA,CASSPTSGRANTQYF,TGTGCCAGCAGCCCGACTAGCGGGAGGGCCAATACGCAGTATTTT
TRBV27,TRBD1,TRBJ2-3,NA,CASSLTGRGATDTQYF,TGTGCCAGCAGTTTGACAGGGAGAGGTGCTACAGATACGCAGTATTTT
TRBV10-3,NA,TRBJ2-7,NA,CAISEGQAREQYF,TGTGCCATCAGTGAAGGGCAGGCGCGAGAGCAGTACTTC
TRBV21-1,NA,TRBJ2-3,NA,CASSPPPGEDQDTQYF,TGTGCCAGCAGCCCCCCCCCAGGGGAGGACCAAGATACGCAGTATTTT
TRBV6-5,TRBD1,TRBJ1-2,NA,CASSQRTGMSGYTF,TGTGCCAGCAGTCAAAGGACAGGGATGAGCGGCTACACCTTC
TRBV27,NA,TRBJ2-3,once,CASSPNWISTDTQYF,TGTGCCAGCAGTCCAAACTGGATTAGTACAGATACGCAGTATTTT
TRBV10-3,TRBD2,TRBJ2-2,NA,CAISEATSGINTGELFF,TGTGCCATCAGTGAGGCCACTAGCGGGATTAACACCGGGGAGCTGTTTTTT
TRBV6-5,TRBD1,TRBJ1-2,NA,CASSRRDREGYGYTF,TGTGCCAGCAGTCGTCGAGACAGGGAGGGCTATGGCTACACCTTC
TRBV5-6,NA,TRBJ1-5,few,CASSLVGNQPQHF,TGTGCCAGCAGCTTGGTGGGTAATCAGCCCCAGCATTTT
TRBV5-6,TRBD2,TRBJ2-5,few,CASSLPRGGRRETQYF,TGTGCCAGCAGCTTGCCTCGCGGGGGGCGGCGAGAGACCCAGTACTTC
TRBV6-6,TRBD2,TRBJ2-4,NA,CASSSVGVAGKNIQYF,TGTGCCAGCAGTTCTGTGGGGGTAGCGGGAAAAAACATTCAGTACTTC
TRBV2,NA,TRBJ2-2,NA,CASTTQGTGELFF,TGTGCCAGCACCACCCAAGGAACCGGGGAGCTGTTTTTT
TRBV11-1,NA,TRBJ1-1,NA,CASSLATTNTEAFF,TGTGCCAGCAGCTTAGCCACTACGAACACTGAAGCTTTCTTT
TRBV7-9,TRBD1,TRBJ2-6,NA,CAGTGTASFGANVLTF,TGTGCCGGAACCGGGACAGCCTCATTTGGGGCCAACGTCCTGACTTTC
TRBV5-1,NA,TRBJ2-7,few,CASSLETGAVSEQYF,TGCGCCAGCAGCTTGGAAACGGGAGCCGTCTCCGAGCAGTACTTC
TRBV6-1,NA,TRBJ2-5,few,CASTETATQETQYF,TGTGCCAGCACCGAGACAGCGACACAAGAGACCCAGTACTTC
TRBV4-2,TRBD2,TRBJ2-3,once,CASTSGQTTDTQYF,TGTGCCTCGACTAGCGGGCAGACCACAGATACGCAGTATTTT
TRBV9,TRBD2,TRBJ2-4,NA,CASSVSGKNIQYF,TGTGCCAGCAGCGTTAGCGGGAAAAACATTCAGTACTTC
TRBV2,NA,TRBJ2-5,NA,CASRNRGRGGETQYF,TGTGCCAGCAGGAACAGGGGACGGGGGGGAGAGACCCAGTACTTC
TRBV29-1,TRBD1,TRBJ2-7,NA,CSVAHPGQGPVEYF,TGCAGCGTTGCACATCCGGGACAGGGGCCTGTCGAGTACTTC
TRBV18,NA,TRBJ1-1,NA,CASSPSGRENTEAFF,TGTGCCAGCTCGCCATCCGGGAGGGAGAACACTGAAGCTTTCTTT
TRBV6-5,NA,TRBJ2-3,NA,CASRRDVYVTDTQYF,TGTGCCAGCAGGAGGGATGTGTATGTCACAGATACGCAGTATTTT
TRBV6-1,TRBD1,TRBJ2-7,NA,CASSTGVGTYEQYF,TGTGCCAGCAGTACAGGGGTGGGGACCTACGAGCAGTACTTC
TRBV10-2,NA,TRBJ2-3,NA,CASSESMLEAQYF,TGCGCCAGCAGTGAGTCGATGCTAGAGGCGCAGTATTTT
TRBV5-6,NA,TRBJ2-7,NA,CASSFGGLYEQYF,TGTGCCAGCAGCTTCGGGGGGCTCTACGAGCAGTACTTC
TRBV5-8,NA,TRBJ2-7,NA,CASSLGPDSSYEQYF,TGTGCCAGCAGCTTGGGCCCTGACAGTTCCTACGAGCAGTACTTC
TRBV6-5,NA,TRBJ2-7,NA,CASSYRGGYEQYF,TGTGCCAGCAGTTACAGGGGAGGCTACGAGCAGTACTTC
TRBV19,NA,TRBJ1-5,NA,CASSLFRGLDQPQHF,TGTGCCAGTTCCCTATTCCGGGGTTTGGATCAGCCCCAGCATTTT
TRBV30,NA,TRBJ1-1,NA,CALGSGRGIGNTEAFF,TGTGCCTTAGGAAGTGGTAGGGGAATAGGGAACACTGAAGCTTTCTTT
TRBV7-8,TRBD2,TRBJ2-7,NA,CASSFTGGGGEQYF,TGTGCCAGCAGCTTCACAGGCGGGGGGGGCGAGCAGTACTTC
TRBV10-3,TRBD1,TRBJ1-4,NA,CAISEGRDRGNEKLFF,TGTGCCATCAGTGAAGGTCGGGACAGGGGGAATGAAAAACTGTTTTTT
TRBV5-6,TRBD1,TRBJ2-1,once,CASSPQGVQDYNEQFF,TGTGCCAGCAGCCCACAGGGGGTTCAGGATTACAATGAGCAGTTCTTC
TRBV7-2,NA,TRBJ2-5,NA,CASSLSRETQYF,TGTGCCAGCAGCTTATCCAGAGAGACCCAGTACTTC
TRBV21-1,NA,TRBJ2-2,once,CASSPRLAGGGTGELFF,TGTGCCAGCAGCCCCCGACTAGCGGGAGGAGGCACCGGGGAGCTGTTTTTT
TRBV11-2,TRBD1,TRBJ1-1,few,CASSLGGQRQAFF,TGTGCCAGCAGCTTAGGGGGACAGCGACAAGCTTTCTTT
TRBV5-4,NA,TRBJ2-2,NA,CASSLAGSGTGELFF,TGTGCCAGCAGCTTGGCCGGGAGTGGGACCGGGGAGCTGTTTTTT
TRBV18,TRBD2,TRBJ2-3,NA,CASSRGLAGPTDTQYF,TGTGCCAGCTCCCGAGGACTAGCGGGACCCACAGATACGCAGTATTTT
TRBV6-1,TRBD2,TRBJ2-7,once,CASSEGGSWYEQYF,TGTGCCAGCAGTGAGGGGGGGTCTTGGTACGAGCAGTACTTC
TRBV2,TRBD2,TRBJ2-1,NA,CASTHEGTNYNEQFF,TGTGCCAGCACCCACGAGGGGACTAACTACAATGAGCAGTTCTTC
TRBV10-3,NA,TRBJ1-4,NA,CAISDPGEKLFF,TGTGCCATCAGTGATCCCGGGGAAAAACTGTTTTTT
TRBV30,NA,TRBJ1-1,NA,CASRPGQFMNTEAFF,TGTGCCTCCCGGCCCGGACAGTTCATGAACACTGAAGCTTTCTTT
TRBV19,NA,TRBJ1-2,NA,CASSTFGAGADGYTF,TGTGCCAGTAGTACGTTTGGGGCAGGGGCGGATGGCTACACCTTC
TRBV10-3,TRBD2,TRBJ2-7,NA,CAISGYGGSGALEQYF,TGTGCCATCAGTGGTTACGGGGGTAGCGGGGCCCTCGAGCAGTACTTC
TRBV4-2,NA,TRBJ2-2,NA,CASSQQGELFF,TGTGCCAGCAGCCAACAGGGGGAGCTGTTTTTT
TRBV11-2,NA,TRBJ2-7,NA,CASSSDRYSYEQYF,TGTGCCAGCAGTTCTGACAGGTACTCCTACGAGCAGTACTTC
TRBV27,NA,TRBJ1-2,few,CASRGMDYGYTF,TGTGCCAGCAGGGGAATGGACTATGGCTACACCTTC
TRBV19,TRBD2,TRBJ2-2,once,CASSGGGTKVTGELFF,TGTGCCAGTAGCGGGGGGGGGACAAAAGTCACCGGGGAGCTGTTTTTT
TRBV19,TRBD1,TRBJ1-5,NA,CASSTTQGAGGNQPQHF,TGTGCCAGTAGTACCACACAGGGGGCAGGAGGCAATCAGCCCCAGCATTTT